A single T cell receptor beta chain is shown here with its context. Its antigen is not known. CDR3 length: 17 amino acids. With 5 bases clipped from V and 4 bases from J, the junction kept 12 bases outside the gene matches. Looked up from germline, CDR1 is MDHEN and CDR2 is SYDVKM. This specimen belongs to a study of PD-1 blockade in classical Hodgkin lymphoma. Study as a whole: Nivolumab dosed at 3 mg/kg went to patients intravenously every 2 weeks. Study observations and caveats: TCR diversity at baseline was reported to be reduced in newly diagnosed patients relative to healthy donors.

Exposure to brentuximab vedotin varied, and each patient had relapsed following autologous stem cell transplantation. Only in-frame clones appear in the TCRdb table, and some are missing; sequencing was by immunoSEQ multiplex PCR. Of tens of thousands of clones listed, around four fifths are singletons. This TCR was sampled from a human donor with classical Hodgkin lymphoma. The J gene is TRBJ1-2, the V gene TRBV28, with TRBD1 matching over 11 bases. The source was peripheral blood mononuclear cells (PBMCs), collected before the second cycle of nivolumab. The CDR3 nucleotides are TGTGCCAGCAGTCCAGGGACAGGGGGAAGTCGGCGCTATGGCTACACCTTC. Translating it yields CASSPGTGGSRRYGYTF.